The subject of this entry is one T cell receptor (beta chain). There are many counts of this clonotype. Its antigen has not been determined. Per-base quality was not reported, and no clone a single base away is much larger than it. TCR beta CDR3 regions were amplified from RNA transcripts for repertoire sequencing. The first round of RT-PCR was done with HTBI primers and the Qiagen OneStep RT-PCR kit, and was followed by a second round of multiplex PCR, then size selection and purification. The libraries underwent paired-end sequencing with 100 bp reads on an Illumina HiSeq2000. As for how the authors treated the data: SOAPnuke was used for read processing, and reads with adapters, uncalled bases, a mean Phred below 15, or no exact constant-primer or identifier match were discarded. COPE v1.2.5 was used to merge high-quality paired reads. Each unique nucleotide sequence was treated as a clonotype, and MiTCR v1.1 was used to align the clonotypes to the IMGT TRB V, D and J references. The analysis was limited to V-J combinations with a frequency above 0.0001, which together covered approximately 99% of repertoires. For each V-J combination, a TCR clonal expansion and chaos score was defined as F50 clonal expansion divided by the chaos observed in the TCRdist matrix. Features were reduced by Welch's t-statistics and random forest to around 14 V-J combinations, which fed a naive Bayes classifier. The Morisita-Horn index was used to measure how similar the thyroid and blood repertoires were. The public reads were reprocessed in TCRdb via fastp at Q25 and MiXCR, keeping in-frame beta chains. Identical CDR3 proteins give one entry, which carries the most common genes and DNA. In this record, the V and J calls reflect TCRdb's handling and not the investigators' own analysis. The sample records about 620,000 distinct CDR3 sequences, approximately 22% of which are singletons. The top ten clones comprise roughly 6.9% of the sample.

Hyperthyroidism was defined as stable when no progression to ophthalmopathy occurred within 18 months of follow-up. Hyperthyroidism patients were newly diagnosed, were aged 18 to 65 years, and had a disease duration under 2 months. Patients with other autoimmune diseases, uncontrolled infections, pregnancy or lactation were excluded from the study. Diagnosis was based on clinical symptoms, serum thyroxine, TRAb, thyroid ultrasound and orbital computed tomography. PBMCs were isolated from 7.5 to 10 ml of fresh peripheral blood by Ficoll-Paque density gradient centrifugation. Total RNA was extracted using Trizol reagent, and RNA quality was checked on an Agilent 2100 Bioanalyzer. This sample is part of a study of Graves' ophthalmopathy and Graves' hyperthyroidism (dated by TCRdb to 2017 to 2018). Study-wide context: Peripheral blood was collected at initial diagnosis, prior to any treatment. In more than five hyperthyroidism patients, T-cell repertoires of thyroid tissue and blood were compared. The study used signatures of the TCR beta repertoire to tell Graves' ophthalmopathy apart from Graves' hyperthyroidism and to predict which patients would progress to ophthalmopathy. For training and testing, the 95 to 100 patients in the discovery cohort were randomly divided in a 7:3 ratio. A discovery set of 100 patients (43 ophthalmopathy, about 59 stable hyperthyroidism) was enrolled to explore V-J signatures distinguishing ophthalmopathy from hyperthyroidism. In total, approximately 140 blood samples were TCR-sequenced: under 45 ophthalmopathy, some 75 hyperthyroidism and some 17 hyperthyroidism-to-ophthalmopathy patients. Following sample collection, hyperthyroidism patients were given methimazole at a starting dose of 30 mg daily, and ophthalmopathy patients were given high-dose intravenous methylprednisolone. An independent validation cohort comprised under 20 hyperthyroidism patients and 15 to 17 patients who later progressed from hyperthyroidism to ophthalmopathy.

Reading from cysteine to phenylalanine, the CDR3 counts 14 amino acids. The only DNA kept is the CDR3, 42 bases in frame from the first base. The germline ends are 14 bases apart after V is trimmed by 0 bases and J by 5 bases. CDR1 and CDR2 are drawn from the germline V gene (reference sequence): DFQATT, SNEGSKA. The paper's findings and limits, for the study overall: Most of the expanded thyroid clonotypes with a frequency above 0.001 were also detected in blood, and it was suggested that the thyroid immune response may be reflected by blood repertoires. Sample size was not statistically predetermined, and group allocation was not concealed from the investigators. In validation, the model predicted ophthalmopathy progression with about 71% sensitivity and 72% to 80% specificity; about a dozen predicted patients were CT-confirmed with GO in a median of 6.5 months. In cross-validation, the 13-signature model distinguished ophthalmopathy from stable hyperthyroidism with 85% to 90% sensitivity and about 81% specificity, and in the test set the corresponding values were approximately 80% and 75%.

This TCR was sampled from a woman in her late teens or twenties with stable Graves' hyperthyroidism. Some clones in this sample may be carry-over from other donors' samples. Donor details come from another sample of the same person, matched by shared clones. The chain is assembled from TRBV20-1 and TRBJ2-7, and TRBD2 may be the D gene, going by 6 matching bases. Sequencing was performed on peripheral blood. The CDR3 sequence is CSAREHRRANEQYF. The DNA is as follows: TGCAGTGCTAGAGAGCATCGGAGGGCAAACGAGCAGTACTTC.